One and the same sample provided the 21 T cell receptor beta chains below, sequenced in a study of metastatic and nonmetastatic thyroid tumors. TCRdb re-processed the PCR reads through MiXCR. The sample includes more than 25,000 clones, 11% seen only once; the top ten take 16%. No patient received treatment before thyroid surgery. What was sequenced was blood. The source of these receptors is a female donor with papillary thyroid cancer or a benign thyroid nodule (not recorded which). Some clones in this sample may be carry-over from other donors' samples.

This clone showed up just a few times. The chain's CDR3 is CASSYGDREAFF. CDR3 coding DNA: TGTGCCAGCAGTTACGGCGACAGGGAGGCTTTCTTT. V is TRBV6-5 and J is TRBJ1-1, with 7 bases that match TRBD1. CDR1 MNHEY and CDR2 SVGAGI come from the germline V gene. CDR3 length: 12 amino acids. V dropped 2 bases and J dropped 11; count of bases not matched to a gene: 5.

This clone showed up many times. The V gene is TRBV2, the J gene TRBJ1-2; no clear D. V lost 6 bases, J lost 2 bases, and 7 bases lay in between. CDR1 is SNHLY, CDR2 FYNNEI, per germline. The CDR3 has 12 residues. The CDR3 DNA follows: TGTGCCAGCAGGACGGAAAACTATGGCTACACCTTC. It translates to CASRTENYGYTF. Based on the CDR3 plus reference TRBV2 and TRBJ1-2, the full variable domain is EPEVTQTPSHQVTQMGQEVILRCVPISNHLYFYWYRQILGQKVEFLVSFYNNEISEKSEIFDDQFSVERPDGSNFTLKIRSTKLEDSAMYFCASRTENYGYTFGSGTRLTVV.

This clone qualifies as medium-sized (0.01 to 0.1%). V and J are TRBV6-1 and TRBJ1-2; D is unclear. Per the germline V gene, CDR1 is MNHNS and CDR2 is SASEGT. V dropped 1 base and J dropped 4 bases, with 7 bases sitting between them. The length of the CDR3 is 13 residues. Here the CDR3 reads CASSEVGSYGYTF. DNA for the CDR3: TGTGCCAGCAGTGAAGTGGGCAGCTATGGCTACACCTTC.

This clone was seen ten or more times. This chain connects TRBV9 to TRBJ1-6; D is perhaps TRBD1 (6 bases). Deletions cut 4 bases from V and 3 bases from J, with 11 bases between. CDR1 is SGDLS, CDR2 YYNGEE, per germline. The CDR3 spans 15 residues. The CDR3 nucleotides are TGTGCCAGCAGCCAGGACAGCCTCTATAATTCACCCCTCCACTTT. This translates into CASSQDSLYNSPLHF.

Many counts were recorded for this clone. The rearrangement uses TRBV19 and TRBJ2-7; the D gene is possibly TRBD1 (6 bases). Trimming left V 4 bases short and J 4 bases short, with 17 bases between. The CDR3 totals 15 residues. Germline assignment: CDR1 LNHDA and CDR2 SQIVND (reference sequence). CDR3 in amino acids: CASSTPAGEWYEQYF. DNA for the CDR3: TGTGCCAGTAGTACCCCCGCAGGGGAGTGGTACGAGCAGTACTTC.

The rearrangement uses TRBV30 and TRBJ1-2; no clear D gene. Deletions cut 2 bases from V and 0 bases from J, with 7 bases between. Germline assignment: CDR1 GTSNPN and CDR2 SVGIG (reference sequence). The CDR3 contains 13 residues. As DNA, the CDR3 is TGTGCCTGGAGTCCAGGTTCTAACTATGGCTACACCTTC. It specifies CAWSPGSNYGYTF.

This clone was seen many times. The rearrangement uses TRBV10-3 and TRBJ2-2, with TRBD2 matching 7 bases. V gave up 5 bases and J gave up 7 bases; unmatched junction bases: 19. The germline CDR1 and CDR2 sequences are ENHRY and SYGVKD. CDR3 length equals 18 residues. The CDR3 DNA sequence: TGTGCCATCAGTCCGGGACTACGCGCGACCCCGTCGGGCGGGGAGCTGTTTTTT. Residues: CAISPGLRATPSGGELFF.

This clone was recorded at least ten times. This rearrangement joins TRBV30 to TRBJ1-1; 7 bases match TRBD1. Trimming at V came to 2 bases and at J to 1 base, leaving 1 base not matched to a gene. Germline CDR1 and CDR2: GTSNPN and SVGIG (reference sequence). The CDR3 totals 13 residues. The CDR3 region is CAWSYRGNTEAFF. As DNA, the CDR3 is TGTGCCTGGAGTTACAGGGGGAACACTGAAGCTTTCTTT.

To note about this clone: It may be a read error: a sequence one base away is much more abundant. The rearrangement links TRBV5-6 to TRBJ2-7; unclear D gene. In germline, CDR1 is SGHDT, CDR2 YYEEEE. This CDR3 comprises 13 residues. Here the CDR3 reads CASSLAESYDQYF. Here the CDR3 DNA reads TGTGCCAGCAGCTTGGCGGAGTCCTACGATCAGTACTTC.

This clone was recorded at least ten times. V usage is TRBV6-2 or TRBV6-3 and J usage is TRBJ1-2; D unresolved. Trimming took off 1 base at V and 7 bases at J, with 7 bases between the two ends. The CDR3 consists of 12 residues. The germline V gene encodes CDR1 MNHEY and CDR2 SVGEGT. The CDR3 sequence: CASSYFEVGYTF. The CDR3, as DNA: TGTGCCAGCAGTTACTTTGAGGTTGGCTACACCTTC.

In its sample, this clone was seen many times. The chain has TRBV5-1 and TRBJ1-2, with a possible D match to TRBD1 (6 bases). Germline V gene lookup returns CDR1 SGHRS and CDR2 YFSETQ. CDR3 length equals 14 residues. Trimming took 0 bases from V and 2 from J, leaving 8 bases between them. The CDR3 DNA reads TGCGCCAGCAGCTTGGACAGGGAAAACTATGGCTACACCTTC. This encodes CASSLDRENYGYTF.

Regarding this clone: The CDR3 end shows no conserved phenylalanine or tryptophan, and so a read error is likely. The chain employs TRBV6-1 and TRBJ1-5; no reliable D call. Trimming removed 8 bases at V and 6 bases at J, with 20 bases between. This CDR3 region has 15 residues. The germline V gene encodes CDR1 MNHNS and CDR2 SASEGT. The CDR3 sequence: CASSKTRSGSQPQHL. CDR3 coding DNA: TGTGCCAGCTCCAAGACAAGGTCAGGCAGTCAGCCCCAGCATCTT.

The V gene is TRBV19, the J gene TRBJ1-5; D uncertain. Germline lookup yields CDR1 LNHDA and CDR2 SQIVND (reference sequence). The CDR3 loop spans 13 amino acids. Trimming took off 5 bases at V and 1 base at J, with 6 bases between the two ends. CDR3 amino acids: CASSLGSNQPQHF. The CDR3 DNA reads as TGTGCCAGTAGTTTAGGGAGCAATCAGCCCCAGCATTTT.

This clone was recorded only once. The chain carries TRBV5-1 and TRBJ1-5; D gene unclear. Looked up from germline, CDR1 is SGHRS and CDR2 is YFSETQ. The CDR3 sequence is 15 residues long. The V and J ends lost 0 bases and 2 bases respectively, with 9 bases between them. CDR3 coding DNA: TGCGCCAGCAGCTTGGACCGCGCGGGCAATCAGCCCCAGCATTTT. This codes for CASSLDRAGNQPQHF.

This clone occurred a few times. The V gene is TRBV6-1, the J gene TRBJ2-1; TRBD1 agrees at 9 bases. The germline gives CDR1 MNHNS, CDR2 SASEGT. The V and J ends lost 5 bases and 4 bases, in that order; junction bases with no gene match: 6. The CDR3 loop spans 15 amino acids. CDR3 nucleotide sequence: TGTGCCAGCAGTCCAGGACAGGGGTGGTACAATGAGCAGTTCTTC. Translating it yields CASSPGQGWYNEQFF.

This chain connects TRBV19 to TRBJ2-1; 8 bases are shared with TRBD2. The CDR3 covers 15 residues. Unmatched junction bases numbered 6, after V lost 3 bases and J lost 5 bases. CDR1 and CDR2 (germline): LNHDA, SQIVND (reference sequence). The CDR3 nucleotides are TGTGCCAGTAGTATGGAGCGGGAGTGGAACAATGAGCAGTTCTTC. Translating gives CASSMEREWNNEQFF.

The chain has TRBV19 and TRBJ2-1; TRBD1 matches 12 bases. CDR3 size: 17 residues. CDR1 and CDR2 from the germline V gene are LNHDA and SQIVND (reference sequence). The junction had 8 bases not matched to a gene; V was cut back by 4 bases and J by 4 bases. CDR3 DNA: TGTGCCAGTAGTAGGGGGACAGGGGGCGCGTTGTACAATGAGCAGTTCTTC. Its protein is CASSRGTGGALYNEQFF.

This clone was seen ten or more times. The V and J genes are TRBV12-5 and TRBJ2-1; 7 bases line up with TRBD1. V lost 1 base and J lost 6; bases outside the gene matches: 3. Germline lookup yields CDR1 LGHNT and CDR2 FRNRAP. This CDR3 contains 14 residues. The CDR3: CASGLEGAANEQFF. CDR3 bases: TGTGCTAGTGGTTTGGAGGGGGCGGCCAATGAGCAGTTCTTC.

This clone has a count of ten or more. The chain joins TRBV9 to TRBJ1-1; D gene unclear. CDR3 length equals 12 residues. The V gene lost 4 bases and the J gene lost 0 bases, with 4 bases spanning the gap. The germline gives CDR1 SGDLS, CDR2 YYNGEE. CDR3 DNA: TGTGCCAGCAGCCGAATGAACACTGAAGCTTTCTTT. Its protein is CASSRMNTEAFF. The complete variable domain, with remaining parts taken from reference TRBV9 and TRBJ1-1, reads DSGVTQTPKHLITATGQRVTLRCSPRSGDLSVYWYQQSLDQGLQFLIQYYNGEERAKGNILERFSAQQFPDLHSELNLSSLELGDSALYFCASSRMNTEAFFGQGTRLTVV.

A few counts support this clone. A much larger clonotype is one base distant, so this may be a read error. The rearrangement joins TRBV3-1 to TRBJ1-6; no definite D call. Germline CDR1 is LGHDT and CDR2 is YNNKEL (reference sequence). CDR3 length equals 15 residues. The CDR3 DNA is TGCGCCAGCACCCAAGATCTCAGCCGCGGTTCACCCCTCCACTTT. Translation gives CASTQDLSRGSPLHF.

This clone was counted ten times or more. CDR3 amino acids: CSAHRQGAYEQYF. The CDR3 coding sequence is TGCAGTGCTCACCGACAGGGGGCCTACGAGCAGTACTTC. The rearrangement links TRBV20-1 to TRBJ2-7; 9 positions match TRBD1. Germline loops: CDR1 DFQATT, CDR2 SNEGSKA (reference sequence). The CDR3 runs 13 residues. Trimming removed 5 bases from V and 2 bases from J; junction bases left unmatched: 4.